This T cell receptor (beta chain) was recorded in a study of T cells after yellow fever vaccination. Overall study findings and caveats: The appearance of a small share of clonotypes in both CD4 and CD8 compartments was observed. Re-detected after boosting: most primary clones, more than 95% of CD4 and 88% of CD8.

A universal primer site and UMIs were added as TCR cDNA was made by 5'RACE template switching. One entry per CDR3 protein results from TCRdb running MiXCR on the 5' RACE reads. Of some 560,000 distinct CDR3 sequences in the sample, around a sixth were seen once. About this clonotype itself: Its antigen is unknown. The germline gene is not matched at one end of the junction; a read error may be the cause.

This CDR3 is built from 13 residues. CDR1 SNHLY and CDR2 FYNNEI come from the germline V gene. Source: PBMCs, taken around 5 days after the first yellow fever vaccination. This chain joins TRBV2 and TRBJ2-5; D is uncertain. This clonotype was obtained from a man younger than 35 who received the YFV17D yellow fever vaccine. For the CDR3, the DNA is TGTGCCAGCAGGGAAGGATATCAAGAGACCCAGTACTTC. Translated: CASREGYQETQYF.